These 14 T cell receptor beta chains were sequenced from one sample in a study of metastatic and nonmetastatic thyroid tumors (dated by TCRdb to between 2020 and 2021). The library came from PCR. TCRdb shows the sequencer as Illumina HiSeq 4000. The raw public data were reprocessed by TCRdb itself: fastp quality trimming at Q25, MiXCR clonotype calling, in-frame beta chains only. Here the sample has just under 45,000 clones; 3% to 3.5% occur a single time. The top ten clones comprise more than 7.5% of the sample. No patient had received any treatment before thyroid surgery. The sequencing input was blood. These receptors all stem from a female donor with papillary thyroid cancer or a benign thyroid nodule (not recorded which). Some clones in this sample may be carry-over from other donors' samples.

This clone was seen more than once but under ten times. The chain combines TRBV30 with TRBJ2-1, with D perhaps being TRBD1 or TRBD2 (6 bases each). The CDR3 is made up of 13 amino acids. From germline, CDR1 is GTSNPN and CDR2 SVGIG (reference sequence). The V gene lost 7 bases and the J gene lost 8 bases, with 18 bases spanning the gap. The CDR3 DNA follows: TGTGCCTACCACGGAGGGCCAGGGGATGAGCAGTTCTTC. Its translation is CAYHGGPGDEQFF.

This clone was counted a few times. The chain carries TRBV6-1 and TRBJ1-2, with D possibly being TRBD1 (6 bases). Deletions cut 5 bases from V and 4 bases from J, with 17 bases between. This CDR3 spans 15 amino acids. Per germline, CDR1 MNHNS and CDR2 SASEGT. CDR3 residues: CASSPVGGRPYGYTF. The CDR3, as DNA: TGTGCCAGCAGTCCCGTCGGGGGCCGCCCCTATGGCTACACCTTC.

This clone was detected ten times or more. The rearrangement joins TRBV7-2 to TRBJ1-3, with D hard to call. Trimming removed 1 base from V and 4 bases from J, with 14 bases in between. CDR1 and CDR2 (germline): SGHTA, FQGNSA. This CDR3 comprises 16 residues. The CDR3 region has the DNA TGTGCCAGCAGCTTAGTCGGACGGAGGTTCGGAAACACCATATATTTT. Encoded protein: CASSLVGRRFGNTIYF.

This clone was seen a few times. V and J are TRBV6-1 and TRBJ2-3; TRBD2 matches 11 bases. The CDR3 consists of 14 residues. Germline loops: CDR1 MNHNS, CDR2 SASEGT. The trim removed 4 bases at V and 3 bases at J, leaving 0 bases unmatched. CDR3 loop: CASSGTSGTDTQYF. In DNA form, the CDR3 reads TGTGCCAGCAGTGGGACTAGCGGGACAGATACGCAGTATTTT.

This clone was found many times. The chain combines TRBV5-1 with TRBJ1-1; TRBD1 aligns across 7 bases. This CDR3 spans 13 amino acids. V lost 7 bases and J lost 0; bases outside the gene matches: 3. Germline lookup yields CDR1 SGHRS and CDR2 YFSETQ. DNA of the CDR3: TGCGCCAGCGGCGGACAGGTGAACACTGAAGCTTTCTTT. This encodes CASGGQVNTEAFF.

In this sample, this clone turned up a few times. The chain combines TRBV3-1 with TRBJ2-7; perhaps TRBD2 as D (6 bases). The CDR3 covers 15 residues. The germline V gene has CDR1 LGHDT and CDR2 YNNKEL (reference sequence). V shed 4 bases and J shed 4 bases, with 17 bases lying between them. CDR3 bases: TGTGCCAGCAGCCGCGTGACTGGCGGGATATACGAGCAGTACTTC. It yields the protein CASSRVTGGIYEQYF.

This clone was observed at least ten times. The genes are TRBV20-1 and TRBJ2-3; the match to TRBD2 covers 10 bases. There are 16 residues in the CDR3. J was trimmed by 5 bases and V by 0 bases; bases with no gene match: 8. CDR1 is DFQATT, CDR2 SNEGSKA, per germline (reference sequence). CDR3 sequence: CSARDMSGRAGDTQYF. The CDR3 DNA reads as TGCAGTGCTAGAGATATGAGCGGGAGGGCGGGAGATACGCAGTATTTT.

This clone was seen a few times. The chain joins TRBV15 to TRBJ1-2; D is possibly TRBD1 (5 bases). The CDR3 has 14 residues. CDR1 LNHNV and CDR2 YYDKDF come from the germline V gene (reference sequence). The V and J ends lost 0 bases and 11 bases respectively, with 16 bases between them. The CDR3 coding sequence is TGTGCCACCAGCAGAGATCGGGCAGCCCCAGGGTACACCTTC. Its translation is CATSRDRAAPGYTF.

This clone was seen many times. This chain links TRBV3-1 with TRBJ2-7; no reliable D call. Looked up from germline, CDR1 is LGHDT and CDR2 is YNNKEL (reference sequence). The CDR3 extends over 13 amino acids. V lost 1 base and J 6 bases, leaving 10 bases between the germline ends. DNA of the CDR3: TGTGCCAGCAGCCAAGCGGGTCCTGGCGAGCAGTACTTC. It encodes CASSQAGPGEQYF.

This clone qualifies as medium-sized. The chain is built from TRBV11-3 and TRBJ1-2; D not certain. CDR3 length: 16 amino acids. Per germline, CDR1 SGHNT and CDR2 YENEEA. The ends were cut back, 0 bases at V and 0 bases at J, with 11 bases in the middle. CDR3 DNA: TGTGCCAGCAGCTTAGAGGGCAGGCAATCTAACTATGGCTACACCTTC. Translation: CASSLEGRQSNYGYTF.

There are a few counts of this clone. CDR3 DNA: TGTGCCAGCAGTGAAGATCCGGGAGCGGCCAATGAGCAGTTCTTC. As protein: CASSEDPGAANEQFF. This chain joins TRBV6-1 and TRBJ2-1; D possibly corresponds to TRBD2 (6 bases). Germline values: CDR1 MNHNS, CDR2 SASEGT. With 1 base removed from V and 6 bases from J, the gap between germline ends came to 13 bases. CDR3 size: 15 residues.

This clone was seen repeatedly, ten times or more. The CDR3 DNA reads TGTGCCTGCTGGACTAGCGGGAGGGGGGGGGGAGATACGCAGTATTTT. Amino acids: CACWTSGRGGGDTQYF. V is TRBV28 and J is TRBJ2-3; 15 bases line up with TRBD2. The CDR3 consists of 16 residues. In germline, CDR1 is MDHEN, CDR2 SYDVKM. The trim removed 11 bases at V and 5 bases at J, leaving 11 bases unmatched.

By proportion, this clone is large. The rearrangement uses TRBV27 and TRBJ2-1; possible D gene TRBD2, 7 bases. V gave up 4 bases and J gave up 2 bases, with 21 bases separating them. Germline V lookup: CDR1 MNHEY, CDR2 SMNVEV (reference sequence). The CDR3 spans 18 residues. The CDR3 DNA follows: TGTGCCAGCAGTTGGGCTAGCGGACAGAGAAAGACCTACAATGAGCAGTTCTTC. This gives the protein CASSWASGQRKTYNEQFF.

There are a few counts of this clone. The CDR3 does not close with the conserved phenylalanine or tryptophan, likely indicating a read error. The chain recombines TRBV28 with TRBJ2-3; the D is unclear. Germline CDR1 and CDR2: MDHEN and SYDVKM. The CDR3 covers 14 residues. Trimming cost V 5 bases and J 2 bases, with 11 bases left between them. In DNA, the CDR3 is TGTGCCAGCAGTGAGGCGGAGTACACAGATACGCAGTATTGT. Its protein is CASSEAEYTDTQYC.